The T cell receptor beta chain under discussion was sequenced for a study of siplizumab effects on memory and regulatory T cells. Method: immunoSEQ multiplex PCR; TCRdb's copy keeps in-frame clones and lacks some. The data show tens of thousands of clones, around 96% seen once. Germline lookup yields CDR1 SGDLS and CDR2 YYNGEE. This CDR3 has 13 amino acids. V gave up 3 bases and J gave up 3 bases, with 9 bases separating them. This clone has only one observation. This receptor was taken from a human donor in good health. This chain connects TRBV9 to TRBJ2-5; D call uncertain. The sequencing sample was made of naive CD8+ T cells sorted from blood. The CDR3 here is CASSGRSEETQYF. The CDR3 region has the DNA TGTGCCAGCAGCGGACGGTCAGAAGAGACCCAGTACTTC.